The 21 T cell receptor beta chains presented below share a single source sample, sequenced in a study of cytomegalovirus exposure and HLA in healthy donors. Both 60 Vbeta primers and 13 Jbeta primers went into the PCR. The repertoire was sequenced with immunoSEQ multiplex PCR; TCRdb's copy has only in-frame clones and lacks some. The data hold about 160,000 clones, with about 79% observed a single time. The sequenced material came from PBMCs. Every receptor here comes from a man aged 50 or older in good health and CMV-seropositive.

The chain links TRBV27 to TRBJ1-6, with TRBD1 matching over 7 bases. CDR3 length equals 15 residues. V shed 4 bases, J shed 4 bases, and the junction held 4 bases outside the gene matches. Germline loops: CDR1 MNHEY, CDR2 SMNVEV (reference sequence). The CDR3 nucleotides are TGTGCCAGCAGTTCCGGACAGGAGTATAATTCACCCCTCCACTTT. Protein product: CASSSGQEYNSPLHF.

The chain uses TRBV5-4 and TRBJ1-2, with D possibly TRBD1 on 6 matching bases. Germline CDR1 reads SGHNT; CDR2 reads YYREEE (reference sequence). Trimming took 4 bases from V and 8 from J, leaving 18 bases between them. This CDR3 has 14 residues. The CDR3 sequence: CASSPVATQGGYTF. For the CDR3, the DNA is TGTGCCAGCAGCCCTGTGGCCACCCAGGGGGGCTACACCTTC.

The V and J genes are TRBV9 and TRBJ2-3, with 8 bases identical to TRBD1. V lost 2 bases, J lost 0 bases, and 11 bases stayed unmatched. Germline-derived CDR1 and CDR2 are SGDLS and YYNGEE. The CDR3 is 18 residues long. The CDR3 loop reads CASSVGQGFGPSTDTQYF. The CDR3 nucleotides are TGTGCCAGCAGCGTCGGACAGGGCTTTGGGCCGAGCACAGATACGCAGTATTTT.

This clone was observed a handful of times. The rearrangement joins TRBV7-3 to TRBJ1-1, with D perhaps TRBD1 (5 bases). Trimming left V 0 bases short and J 3 bases short, with 8 bases between. The CDR3 contains 14 residues. Germline lookup yields CDR1 SGHTA and CDR2 FQGTGA. The CDR3 nucleotides read TGTGCCAGCAGCTTAACAGGGGAGGACACTGAAGCTTTCTTT. This codes for CASSLTGEDTEAFF.

The rearrangement uses TRBV27 and TRBJ2-6, with D possibly TRBD2 on 5 matching bases. Germline V gene sequence: CDR1 MNHEY, CDR2 SMNVEV (reference sequence). This CDR3 has 15 amino acids. The V end was cut by 3 bases, the J end by 2 bases, with 8 bases between. CDR3 loop: CASSFAGAGANVLTF. The CDR3, as DNA: TGTGCCAGCAGTTTTGCCGGGGCTGGGGCCAACGTCCTGACTTTC.

The chain combines TRBV7-2 with TRBJ2-7, with D possibly TRBD1 on 6 matching bases. The germline gives CDR1 SGHTA, CDR2 FQGNSA. The V end was cut by 8 bases, the J end by 0 bases, with 14 bases between. This CDR3 has 14 residues. The CDR3 DNA reads TGTGCCAGCGGGTCTAGGGGGATCTCCTACGAGCAGTACTTC. Encoded protein: CASGSRGISYEQYF.

This chain joins TRBV6-1 and TRBJ1-1, with a possible D match to TRBD1 (6 bases). Trimming left V 1 base short and J 1 base short, with 10 bases between. Germline values: CDR1 MNHNS, CDR2 SASEGT. The CDR3 loop spans 15 amino acids. CDR3 coding DNA: TGTGCCAGCAGTGAAGGAAGAGGGGGGAACACTGAAGCTTTCTTT. It specifies CASSEGRGGNTEAFF.

The J gene is TRBJ2-5, the V gene TRBV7-2, with 8 nucleotides matching TRBD2. This CDR3 contains 14 residues. CDR1 and CDR2 (germline): SGHTA, FQGNSA. The trim removed 1 base at V and 7 bases at J, leaving 5 bases unmatched. The CDR3 loop is CASSLGGLAGTQYF. The DNA for the CDR3 is TGTGCCAGCAGCTTAGGCGGTCTAGCGGGGACCCAGTACTTC.

The gene calls are TRBV25-1 and TRBJ2-7; TRBD1 is a possible D gene (6 bases). V lost 0 bases to trimming and J lost 7 bases, with 16 bases between them. Per germline, CDR1 MGHDK and CDR2 SYGVNS. The CDR3 contains 15 residues. CDR3 sequence reads: CASSEYTDSPGEQYF. DNA of the CDR3: TGTGCCAGCAGTGAATACACGGACAGCCCCGGAGAGCAGTACTTC.

The rearrangement uses TRBV7-9 and TRBJ2-2; D is possibly TRBD1 (6 bases). Germline V gene lookup returns CDR1 SEHNR and CDR2 FQNEAQ (reference sequence). This CDR3 region has 16 residues. Trimming pared 1 base from V and 1 base from J, leaving 10 bases between. The CDR3 DNA follows: TGTGCCAGCAGCTTAGTTCGGACAGTGAACACCGGGGAGCTGTTTTTT. Its translation is CASSLVRTVNTGELFF.

The rearrangement uses TRBV12-5 and TRBJ1-4; possible D gene TRBD1, 6 bases. This CDR3 has 14 amino acids. From germline, CDR1 is LGHNT and CDR2 FRNRAP. The V and J ends lost 6 bases and 4 bases respectively, with 12 bases between them. The CDR3 spells CASGIGTLNEKLFF. CDR3 coding DNA: TGTGCTAGTGGAATCGGGACACTTAATGAAAAACTGTTTTTT. The full variable domain, its missing parts supplied by reference TRBV12-5 and TRBJ1-4, is DARVTQTPRHKVTEMGQEVTMRCQPILGHNTVFWYRQTMMQGLELLAYFRNRAPLDDSGMPKDRFSAEMPDATLATLKIQPSEPRDSAVYFCASGIGTLNEKLFFGSGTQLSVL.

The chain recombines TRBV29-1 with TRBJ2-2; D remains unclear. The CDR3 has 11 residues. Germline values: CDR1 SQVTM, CDR2 ANQGSEA. V was pared by 4 bases and J by 3 bases, with 3 bases between. The CDR3 here is CSVADTGELFF. CDR3 in DNA: TGCAGCGTTGCGGACACCGGGGAGCTGTTTTTT.

The rearrangement joins TRBV5-6 to TRBJ2-5; TRBD2 matches 14 bases. Germline V gene data show CDR1 as SGHDT and CDR2 as YYEEEE. The CDR3 totals 16 residues. After removal of 3 bases from V and 7 bases from J, the junction contained 8 bases not matched to a gene. The CDR3 DNA reads TGTGCCAGCAGCTCGGGACTAGCGGGGGTGGAGGGGACCCAGTACTTC. Translating gives CASSSGLAGVEGTQYF. The complete variable domain, with remaining parts taken from reference TRBV5-6 and TRBJ2-5, reads DAGVTQSPTHLIKTRGQQVTLRCSPKSGHDTVSWYQQALGQGPQFIFQYYEEEERQRGNFPDRFSGHQFPNYSSELNVNALLLGDSALYLCASSSGLAGVEGTQYFGPGTRLLVL.

The CDR3 reads CASNSLDTQPQHF. CDR3 nucleotides: TGTGCCAGTAACTCGTTGGACACTCAGCCCCAGCATTTT. The chain has TRBV19 and TRBJ1-5; the D gene is possibly TRBD1 (5 bases). The ends were cut back, 7 bases at V and 6 bases at J, with 13 bases in the middle. Germline CDR1 is LNHDA and CDR2 is SQIVND (reference sequence). This CDR3 has 13 amino acids.

The chain carries TRBV6-5 and TRBJ2-7, with D maybe TRBD1 (5 bases). V was pared by 8 bases and J by 5 bases, with 16 bases between. Germline assignment: CDR1 MNHEY and CDR2 SVGAGI. CDR3 length: 13 residues. In nucleotides, the CDR3 is TGTGCCAGCGTATCTGTAGGGGCCGACGAGCAGTACTTC. Amino acid sequence: CASVSVGADEQYF.

The chain combines TRBV28 with TRBJ1-1, with 10 bases fitting TRBD1. Germline CDR1 and CDR2: MDHEN and SYDVKM. The V segment lost 6 bases and the J segment 8 bases; nucleotides outside the gene matches: 6. The CDR3 is 13 residues long. The CDR3 loop is CASRPRTGGEAFF. The CDR3 nucleotides are TGTGCCAGCAGACCGCGGACAGGGGGGGAAGCTTTCTTT.

The chain recombines TRBV5-4 with TRBJ2-1, with 8 bases aligning to TRBD2. Germline CDR1 reads SGHNT; CDR2 reads YYREEE (reference sequence). The ends lost 3 bases at V and 0 bases at J; junction bases unmatched: 5. The CDR3 has 16 amino acids. CDR3 nucleotide sequence: TGTGCCAGCAGCTCCGCCCGGGAGGGCTCCTACAATGAGCAGTTCTTC. Translation: CASSSAREGSYNEQFF.

The V and J genes are TRBV6-1 and TRBJ1-5; TRBD1 agrees at 7 bases. The germline CDR1 and CDR2 sequences are MNHNS and SASEGT. With V trimmed by 6 bases and J by 7 bases, 3 bases remained unmatched. The CDR3 totals 12 residues. CDR3 bases: TGTGCCAGCAGCCGACAGGGCCAGCCCCAGCATTTT. It is translated as CASSRQGQPQHF.

The V and J genes are TRBV30 and TRBJ1-2, with TRBD1 identical over 9 bases. The junction had 3 bases not matched to a gene; V was cut back by 2 bases and J by 2 bases. CDR3 size: 14 residues. Germline assignment: CDR1 GTSNPN and CDR2 SVGIG (reference sequence). The CDR3 sequence is CAWSWGQGNYGYTF. The CDR3 region has the DNA TGTGCCTGGAGTTGGGGACAGGGCAACTATGGCTACACCTTC.

The chain has TRBV19 and TRBJ2-1; 10 bases map to TRBD2. After removal of 6 bases from V and 0 bases from J, the junction contained 5 bases not matched to a gene. CDR3 length: 16 amino acids. The V gene's germline CDR1 is LNHDA and CDR2 SQIVND (reference sequence). Here the CDR3 reads CASSYSGGSSYNEQFF. The CDR3 DNA is TGTGCCAGTAGCTATAGCGGGGGGAGCTCCTACAATGAGCAGTTCTTC.

The CDR3 is CASSPGLTGGLGQPQHF. In nucleotides, the CDR3 is TGCGCCAGCAGCCCCGGATTGACAGGGGGCTTAGGTCAGCCCCAGCATTTT. The chain recombines TRBV5-1 with TRBJ1-5; 10 positions match TRBD1. CDR3 length: 17 amino acids. Germline values: CDR1 SGHRS, CDR2 YFSETQ. J lost 6 bases, V lost 4 bases, and 13 bases had no gene match.